This is a list of T cell receptor beta chains from one sample in a study of blood T cell repertoires in COVID-19. The table came from immunoSEQ multiplex PCR; TCRdb's copy has only in-frame clones and leaves some out. The data show fewer than 200,000 clones, 85% seen once. Sequenced: peripheral blood. These receptor sequences come from a human donor with acute or convalescent COVID-19. The donor label of this sample is uncertain. Both conserved end residues are part of each CDR3. A D gene is named only where the DNA matches it firmly.

CDR3 | J | D | V
CASSFGRGSDGYTF | TRBJ1-2 | NA | TRBV13
CASSPQGGVYTGELFF | TRBJ2-2 | NA | TRBV3-1/TRBV3-2
CASKTQGGGPYEQYF | TRBJ2-7 | NA | TRBV2
CARSGGGPEAFF | TRBJ1-1 | TRBD1 | TRBV30
CASSYSTGGKNTGELFF | TRBJ2-2 | TRBD1 | TRBV6-2/TRBV6-3
CASSLDRDSGYTF | TRBJ1-2 | NA | TRBV11-3
CSVGQGLRNEKLFF | TRBJ1-4 | NA | TRBV29-1
CASSQDGLAGGFLSNEQFF | TRBJ2-1 | TRBD2 | TRBV4-1
CASSVGAEETQYF | TRBJ2-5 | NA | TRBV9
CASSARTSGGETQYF | TRBJ2-5 | TRBD2 | TRBV9
CATAESGTGGYQPQHF | TRBJ1-5 | TRBD1 | TRBV24-1